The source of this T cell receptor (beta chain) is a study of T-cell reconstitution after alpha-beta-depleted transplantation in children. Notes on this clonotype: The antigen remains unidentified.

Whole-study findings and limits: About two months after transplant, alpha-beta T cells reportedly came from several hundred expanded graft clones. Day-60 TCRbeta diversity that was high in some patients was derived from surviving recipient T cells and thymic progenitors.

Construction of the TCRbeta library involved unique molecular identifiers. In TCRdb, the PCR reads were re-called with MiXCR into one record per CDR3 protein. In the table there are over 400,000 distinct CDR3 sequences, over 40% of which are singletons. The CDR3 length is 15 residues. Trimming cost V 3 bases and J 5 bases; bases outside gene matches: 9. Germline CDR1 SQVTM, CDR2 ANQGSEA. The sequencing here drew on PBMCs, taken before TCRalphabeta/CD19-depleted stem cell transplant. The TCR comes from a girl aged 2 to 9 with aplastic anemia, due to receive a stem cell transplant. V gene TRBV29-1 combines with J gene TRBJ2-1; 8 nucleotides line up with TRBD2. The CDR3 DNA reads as TGCAGCGTTGAGATAATCGGGAGGGCCAACAATGAGCAGTTCTTC. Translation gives CSVEIIGRANNEQFF.